This TCR beta chain was profiled in a study of blood T cells in healthy people across ages. Study results and caveats: No conclusive comparison of naive versus antigen-experienced cells was possible with unsorted PBMCs.

This CDR3 contains 15 residues. J was trimmed by 1 base and V by 4 bases; bases with no gene match: 5. Primers used in a second PCR of about 6 to 12 cycles were a sample-barcoded 5' primer and a J-beta primer mix. Through a template-switch adaptor with 12 random nucleotides, each cDNA molecule received a tag. Paired-end reads containing CDR3 totaled no fewer than 3 million for each sample. TCRdb fed the 5' RACE reads into MiXCR, producing one record per CDR3 protein. The sample includes 1.4 million to 1.5 million distinct CDR3 sequences, roughly 45% seen only once; the top ten take 6.5% to 10%. This clonotype has only a few counts. Antigen: not known. With each sample, at least 5.5 micrograms of total RNA were extracted.

The sequence came from a woman aged 18-30 years in good health. Sequenced: blood. V gene TRBV12-3 or TRBV12-4 combines with J gene TRBJ2-3; 7 bases agree with TRBD2. The CDR3 DNA reads as TGTGCCAGCAGTTGGTCGGCGGGAGGCACAGATACGCAGTATTTT. This gives the protein CASSWSAGGTDTQYF.